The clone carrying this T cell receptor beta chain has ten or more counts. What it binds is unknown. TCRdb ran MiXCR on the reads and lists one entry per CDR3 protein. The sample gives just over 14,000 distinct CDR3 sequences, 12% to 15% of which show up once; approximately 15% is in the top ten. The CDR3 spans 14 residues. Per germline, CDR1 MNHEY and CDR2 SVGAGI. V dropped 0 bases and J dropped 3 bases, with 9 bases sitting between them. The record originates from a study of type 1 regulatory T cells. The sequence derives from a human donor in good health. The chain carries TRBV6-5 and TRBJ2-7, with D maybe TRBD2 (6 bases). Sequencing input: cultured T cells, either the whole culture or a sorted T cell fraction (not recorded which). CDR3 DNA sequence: TGTGCCAGCAGTTACTCGTTCGGGAGCTACGAGCAGTACTTC. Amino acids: CASSYSFGSYEQYF.